The clone carrying this TCR beta chain was observed a handful of times. Its specificity is not known. In germline, CDR1 is MNHEY, CDR2 SVGEGT. With V trimmed by 4 bases and J by 0 bases, 6 bases remained unmatched. CDR3 size: 17 residues. This entry comes from a study of CD8+CD57+ T cells in acquired aplastic anemia. Study details: Sorting CD4+ and CD8+ cells gave DNA averaging roughly 3.5 ug.

The authors sequenced patients whose flow cytometry had shown CD8+CD57+ cell expansion. TCR beta VDJ and CDR3 profiles were obtained from a genomic DNA template. Via MiXCR, TCRdb re-called the reads, giving one row per CDR3 protein. The table lists about 160,000 distinct CDR3 sequences, roughly 45% of them singletons, with 3.2% in the top ten. General observations from the study: Researchers report that twenty-nine CD8+ CDR3 sequences appeared in both patients and controls. Significance was not reached for CD8+ Simpson's diversity between patients and controls.

This chain links TRBV6-2 or TRBV6-3 with TRBJ2-1; the match to TRBD2 covers 10 bases. The sequence derives from a human donor with aplastic anemia. The sequencing input was sorted CD4+, CD8+, or CD8+CD57+ T cells (not recorded which) from PBMCs. The CDR3 here is CASSSTSGEPSYNEQFF. CDR3 nucleotide sequence: TGTGCCAGCAGTTCTACTAGCGGGGAGCCCTCCTACAATGAGCAGTTCTTC.